One sample yielded the 21 T cell receptor beta chains listed below, sequenced in a study of CD4 and CD8 cells across lung adenocarcinoma regions. TCRdb passed the PCR reads through MiXCR, listing each CDR3 protein once. The sample shows thousands of distinct CDR3 sequences, around 67% of them seen only once. Sequences were obtained from CD4+ T cells from the center of a lung tumor. Receptors were obtained from a female donor with lung adenocarcinoma. The CD4 and CD8 labels of this study may be unreliable.

The rearrangement uses TRBV6-1 and TRBJ2-1, with TRBD2 identical over 7 bases. The closer fit of TRBJ2-7 to the DNA end suggests the J call may be wrong. There are 14 residues in the CDR3. Germline CDR1 MNHNS, CDR2 SASEGT. CDR3 protein: CASSRSTGGSEQYF. Written as DNA, the CDR3 is TGTGCCAGCAGCCGCTCGACGGGGGGATCCGAGCAGTACTTC.

This clonotype was counted once. The CDR3 is CASSLRTQVNEQFF. Here the CDR3 DNA reads TGTGCCAGCAGTTTAAGGACGCAGGTCAATGAGCAGTTCTTC. V gene TRBV12-3 or TRBV12-4 combines with J gene TRBJ2-1; D uncertain. This CDR3 has 14 amino acids. V shed 2 bases and J shed 6 bases, with 11 bases lying between them.

This rearrangement joins TRBV6-1 to TRBJ1-1; 9 bases align to TRBD1. The ends lost 6 bases at V and 4 bases at J; junction bases unmatched: 9. CDR1 is MNHNS, CDR2 SASEGT, per germline. The CDR3 loop spans 15 amino acids. Here the CDR3 DNA reads TGTGCCAGCAGACCGACCGGGACAGGGCCCACTGAAGCTTTCTTT. This gives the protein CASRPTGTGPTEAFF.

The chain combines TRBV7-3 with TRBJ1-2; 7 nucleotides agree with TRBD1. Trimming cost V 3 bases and J 5 bases; bases outside gene matches: 9. Germline V gives CDR1 SGHTA, CDR2 FQGTGA. The CDR3 is 15 residues long. CDR3 protein: CASSFQGGAGYGYTF. The CDR3 nucleotides read TGTGCCAGCAGCTTTCAGGGGGGGGCGGGGTATGGCTACACCTTC.

V usage is TRBV11-2 and J usage is TRBJ2-7, with D hard to call. The CDR3 totals 11 residues. Germline loops: CDR1 SGHAT, CDR2 FQNNGV. V was clipped by 3 bases and J by 5 bases, with 5 bases between them. The CDR3 loop is CASSFNNEQYF. CDR3 nucleotides: TGTGCCAGCAGCTTTAATAACGAGCAGTACTTC.

The V call is TRBV12-3 or TRBV12-4, the J call TRBJ2-3, with 10 positions matching TRBD2. The length of the CDR3 is 15 residues. V gave up 1 base and J gave up 5 bases; unmatched junction bases: 3. CDR3 in DNA: TGTGCCAGCAGTTTAGTAGCGGGAGGAAGAGATACGCAGTATTTT. Amino acid sequence: CASSLVAGGRDTQYF.

The chain combines TRBV12-3 or TRBV12-4 with TRBJ2-1; a possible D gene is TRBD2 (7 bases). The CDR3 spans 16 residues. Trimming shortened V by 1 base and J by 0 bases, and 10 bases separated the two germline ends. The CDR3 coding sequence is TGTGCCAGCAGTTTAGGAGGGGGGGTCTCCTACAATGAGCAGTTCTTC. It is translated as CASSLGGGVSYNEQFF.

The chain is built from TRBV7-6 and TRBJ1-1; D is undetermined. Germline-derived CDR1 and CDR2 are SGHVS and FNYEAQ. V was shortened by 1 base and J by 1 base, with 10 bases between the two germline ends. The CDR3 contains 15 residues. CDR3 in amino acids: CASSLESGTNTEAFF. The CDR3 DNA is TGTGCCAGCAGCTTAGAGTCGGGTACGAACACTGAAGCTTTCTTT.

The chain carries TRBV7-2 and TRBJ2-3, with unresolved D. Germline V gives CDR1 SGHTA, CDR2 FQGNSA. This CDR3 region has 14 residues. The V and J ends lost 2 bases and 2 bases respectively, with 8 bases between them. The CDR3 region is CASSLRYNTDTQYF. CDR3 bases: TGTGCCAGCAGCTTAAGGTACAACACAGATACGCAGTATTTT. Based on the CDR3 plus reference TRBV7-2 and TRBJ2-3, the full variable domain is GAGVSQSPSNKVTEKGKDVELRCDPISGHTALYWYRQSLGQGLEFLIYFQGNSAPDKSGLPSDRFSAERTGGSVSTLTIQRTQQEDSAVYLCASSLRYNTDTQYFGPGTRLTVL.

The rearrangement joins TRBV12-3 or TRBV12-4 to TRBJ2-1; 9 bases map to TRBD2. The CDR3 is 15 residues long. V shed 5 bases, J shed 0 bases, and the junction held 2 bases outside the gene matches. This CDR3 is CASSPSGASYNEQFF. CDR3 coding DNA: TGTGCCAGCAGTCCTAGCGGGGCCTCCTACAATGAGCAGTTCTTC.

The sample holds one count of this clonotype. The chain couples TRBV11-2 to TRBJ2-1; D unclear. The germline gives CDR1 SGHAT, CDR2 FQNNGV. Trimming pared 3 bases from V and 9 bases from J, leaving 12 bases between. The CDR3 has 13 amino acids. As DNA, the CDR3 is TGTGCCAGCAGCTTTGGCGAAAAGATTGAGCAGTTCTTC. It specifies CASSFGEKIEQFF.

The chain recombines TRBV6-1 with TRBJ1-1, with D perhaps TRBD1 (6 bases). This CDR3 spans 13 amino acids. The V and J ends lost 7 bases and 6 bases respectively, with 15 bases between them. Per germline, CDR1 MNHNS and CDR2 SASEGT. Written as DNA, the CDR3 is TGTGCCAGCACCCAGCGGGGGCCGGCTGAAGCTTTCTTT. It is translated as CASTQRGPAEAFF.

The chain uses TRBV6-1 and TRBJ1-2; D unclear. CDR3 length equals 15 residues. The V gene's germline CDR1 is MNHNS and CDR2 SASEGT. Trimming left V 6 bases short and J 2 bases short, with 16 bases between. The CDR3 region is CASSPTEGPNYGYTF. In DNA, the CDR3 is TGTGCCAGCAGCCCAACCGAGGGTCCCAACTATGGCTACACCTTC.

This clonotype was seen a few times. The chain combines TRBV6-1 with TRBJ2-2; TRBD1 or TRBD2 may be the D gene (5 bases each). CDR1 MNHNS and CDR2 SASEGT come from the germline V gene. V was shortened by 0 bases and J by 0 bases, with 14 bases between the two germline ends. The CDR3 runs to 18 residues. The CDR3 bases are TGTGCCAGCAGTGAAGCGGTTATCGGGGCAGCGAACACCGGGGAGCTGTTTTTT. Translating it yields CASSEAVIGAANTGELFF.

V is TRBV11-3 and J is TRBJ2-1, with 8 positions matching TRBD2. This CDR3 spans 16 amino acids. Germline CDR1 SGHNT, CDR2 YENEEA. V lost 5 bases to trimming and J lost 3 bases; unmatched junction nucleotides: 9. The CDR3 is CASSPTGTSFYNEQFF. The CDR3 coding sequence is TGTGCCAGCAGCCCCACCGGGACTAGTTTCTACAATGAGCAGTTCTTC.

The chain is built from TRBV11-2 and TRBJ2-5; perhaps TRBD1 as D (6 bases). The J call is uncertain, as TRBJ2-7 better fits the DNA end. CDR3 size: 15 residues. CDR1 SGHAT and CDR2 FQNNGV come from the germline V gene. The CDR3 DNA sequence: TGTGCCAGCAGCCTACAACCCTTGGGGGCTTACGAGCAGTACTTC. This sequence encodes CASSLQPLGAYEQYF.

V is TRBV5-1 and J is TRBJ1-2, with unresolved D. This CDR3 is built from 14 residues. CDR1 and CDR2 from the germline V gene are SGHRS and YFSETQ. The V and J ends lost 2 bases and 4 bases respectively, with 12 bases between them. As DNA, the CDR3 is TGCGCCAGCAGCTTCCCCCCAGGAGGCTATGGCTACACCTTC. Encoded protein: CASSFPPGGYGYTF.

The chain carries TRBV6-1 and TRBJ2-7; 11 positions agree with TRBD2. The CDR3 has 16 residues. Germline V gene lookup returns CDR1 MNHNS and CDR2 SASEGT. V dropped 8 bases and J dropped 5; count of bases not matched to a gene: 14. The CDR3 nucleotides are TGTGCCAGCTCAATAGCGGGAGGGGTTCTCGTACACGAGCAGTACTTC. This codes for CASSIAGGVLVHEQYF.

This chain connects TRBV20-1 to TRBJ2-1; TRBD2 aligns across 11 bases. CDR3 length equals 15 residues. Germline V gives CDR1 DFQATT, CDR2 SNEGSKA (reference sequence). Losses at the gene ends were 0 bases for V and 8 bases for J; bases not matched to a gene: 6. CDR3 protein: CSARDRLAGWHEQFF. The CDR3 DNA reads TGCAGTGCTAGAGATCGACTAGCGGGGTGGCATGAGCAGTTCTTC.

This clonotype is large. The rearrangement links TRBV7-2 to TRBJ2-1; D is unresolved. Germline V gives CDR1 SGHTA, CDR2 FQGNSA. The CDR3 sequence is 13 residues long. Deletions cut 0 bases from V and 8 bases from J, with 8 bases between. CDR3 sequence: CASSLAELDEQFF. The CDR3 nucleotides read TGTGCCAGCAGCTTAGCGGAGTTGGATGAGCAGTTCTTC.

This chain uses TRBV7-2 with TRBJ2-3; TRBD1 matches 7 bases. Germline V CDR1 and CDR2: SGHTA, FQGNSA. V lost 5 bases and J lost 12; bases outside the gene matches: 20. CDR3 length equals 16 residues. In DNA form, the CDR3 reads TGTGCCAGCAGCGCCCGACAGGGCGGAGGCCAAGAGACCCAGTATTTT. Its protein is CASSARQGGGQETQYF.